Sequencing of this T cell receptor beta chain was carried out in a study of blood T cell repertoires in COVID-19. Study background: COVID-19 samples from acute and convalescent phases originated in the United States, Italy and Spain.

Measured with immunoSEQ multiplex PCR; TCRdb has only the in-frame clones, and not every one. This table holds roughly 38,000 clones, about 84% found once. This receptor was obtained from a man of 80 years or more with active or convalescent COVID-19. The sequencing input was peripheral blood.

CDR3 protein: CASSSGTRRNTEAFF. The CDR3, as DNA: TGTGCCAGCAGTTCCGGGACAAGACGGAACACTGAAGCTTTCTTT. The chain links TRBV27 to TRBJ1-1; possible D gene TRBD1, 6 bases. V was shortened by 4 bases and J by 1 base, with 13 bases between the two germline ends. There are 15 residues in the CDR3. Germline assignment: CDR1 MNHEY and CDR2 SMNVEV (reference sequence).